This record looks at one T cell receptor (beta chain) sequence and its context. No antigen is known for it. This entry comes from a study of OX40 agonist ivuxolimab in advanced cancers. On the study more broadly: The treatment was a fully human IgG2 OX40 agonist, ivuxolimab. Partial responses were achieved by three patients, of whom one had hepatocellular carcinoma and two had cutaneous melanoma.

Data came from immunoSEQ multiplex PCR; TCRdb stores just in-frame clones and leaves some out. There are roughly 80,000 clones in the sample; 65% to 90% occur only once, and over 1.5% lies in the top ten. The V and J ends lost 4 bases and 4 bases respectively, with 8 bases between them. CDR1 MNHNS and CDR2 SASEGT come from the germline V gene. The CDR3 is 12 residues long. Study conclusions and caveats: Clonal expansion was seen in CD4+ and CD8+ blood T cells by week 6 at 0.1 to 3.0 mg/kg.

The TCR comes from an adult with an advanced solid tumor such as melanoma, head and neck, liver or kidney cancer. Material: CD4+ or CD8+ T cells sorted from blood, obtained in a trial of the OX40 agonist ivuxolimab. The chain is built from TRBV6-1 and TRBJ2-7; no firm D call. The CDR3 region has the DNA TGTGCCAGCAGTGCCTTGTTGTACGAGCAGTACTTC. Translated, it gives CASSALLYEQYF.